This entry concerns a single TCR beta chain. Its cognate antigen is unknown. The CDR3 totals 15 residues. The germline V gene encodes CDR1 KGHSH and CDR2 LQKENI. V trimming: 2 bases; J trimming: 5 bases; junction bases outside the gene matches: 6. At collection, donors were nominally healthy, but unrecorded immune exposures were probable. The sample belongs to a study of cytomegalovirus exposure and HLA in healthy donors. PCR was performed using 60 Vbeta and 13 Jbeta primers. Profiled with immunoSEQ multiplex PCR; TCRdb holds only in-frame clones, not every one. The table has just under 250,000 clones, roughly 82% seen once; the top ten hold 5.4%. Study-level findings and limits: For most TCR beta V segments, an earlier analysis put the productive rate at about 87% or about 30% of the time. A later analysis associated some 16,000 TCR beta sequences with HLA alleles at a 0.05 false discovery rate.

This TCR was sampled from a woman aged 40 to 50 in good health and CMV-seropositive. The chain combines TRBV18 with TRBJ2-7, with 10 bases that match TRBD1. Sequencing was performed on PBMCs. The CDR3 region is CASSPLGTGDNEQYF. The CDR3 region has the DNA TGTGCCAGCTCACCATTAGGGACAGGGGATAACGAGCAGTACTTC. The complete variable domain, with remaining parts taken from reference TRBV18 and TRBJ2-7, reads NAGVMQNPRHLVRRRGQEARLRCSPMKGHSHVYWYRQLPEEGLKFMVYLQKENIIDESGMPKERFSAEFPKEGPSILRIQQVVRGDSAAYFCASSPLGTGDNEQYFGPGTRLTVT.